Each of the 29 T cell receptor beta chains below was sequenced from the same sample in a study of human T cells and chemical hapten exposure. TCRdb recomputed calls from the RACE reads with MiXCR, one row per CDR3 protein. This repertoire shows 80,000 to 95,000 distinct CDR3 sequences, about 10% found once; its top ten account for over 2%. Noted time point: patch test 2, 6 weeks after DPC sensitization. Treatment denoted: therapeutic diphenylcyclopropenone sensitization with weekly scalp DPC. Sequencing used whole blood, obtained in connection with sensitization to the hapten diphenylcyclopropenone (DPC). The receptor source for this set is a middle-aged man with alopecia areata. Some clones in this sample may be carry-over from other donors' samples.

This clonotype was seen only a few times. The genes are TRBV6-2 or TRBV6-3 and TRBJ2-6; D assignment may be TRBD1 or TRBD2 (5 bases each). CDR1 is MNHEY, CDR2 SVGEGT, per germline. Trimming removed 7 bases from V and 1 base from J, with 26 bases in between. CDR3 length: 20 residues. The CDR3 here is CASIESGTRRTLSGANVLTF. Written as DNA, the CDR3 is TGTGCCAGCATTGAATCCGGGACGCGTCGAACGTTGTCTGGGGCCAACGTCCTGACTTTC.

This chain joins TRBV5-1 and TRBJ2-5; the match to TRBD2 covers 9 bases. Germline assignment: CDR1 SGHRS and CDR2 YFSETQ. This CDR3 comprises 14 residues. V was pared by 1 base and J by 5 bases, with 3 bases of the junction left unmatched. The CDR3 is CASSLSSGTETQYF. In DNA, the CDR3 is TGCGCCAGCAGCTTGTCTAGCGGGACTGAGACCCAGTACTTC.

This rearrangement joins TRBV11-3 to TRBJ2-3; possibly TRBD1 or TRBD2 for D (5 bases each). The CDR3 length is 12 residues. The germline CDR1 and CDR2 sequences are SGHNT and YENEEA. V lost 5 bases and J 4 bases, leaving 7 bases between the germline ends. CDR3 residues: CASSRGPDTQYF. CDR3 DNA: TGTGCCAGCAGCCGGGGCCCAGATACGCAGTATTTT.

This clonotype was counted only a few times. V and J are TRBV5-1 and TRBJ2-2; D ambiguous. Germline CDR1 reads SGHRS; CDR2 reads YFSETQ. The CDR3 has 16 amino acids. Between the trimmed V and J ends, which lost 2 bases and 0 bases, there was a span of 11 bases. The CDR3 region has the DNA TGCGCCAGCAGCTTAAGCACCACCGCGAACACCGGGGAGCTGTTTTTT. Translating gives CASSLSTTANTGELFF.

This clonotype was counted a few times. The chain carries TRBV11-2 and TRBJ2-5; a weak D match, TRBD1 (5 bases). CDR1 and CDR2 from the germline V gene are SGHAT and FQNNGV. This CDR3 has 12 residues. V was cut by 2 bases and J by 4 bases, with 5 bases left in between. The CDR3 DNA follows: TGTGCCAGCAGCTTAAGGGGAGAGACCCAGTACTTC. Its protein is CASSLRGETQYF.

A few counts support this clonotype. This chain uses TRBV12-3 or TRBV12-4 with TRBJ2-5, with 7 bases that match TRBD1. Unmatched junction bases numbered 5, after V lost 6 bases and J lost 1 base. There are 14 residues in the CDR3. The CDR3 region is CASSYGQAQETQYF. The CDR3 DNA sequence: TGTGCCAGCAGCTATGGACAGGCCCAAGAGACCCAGTACTTC.

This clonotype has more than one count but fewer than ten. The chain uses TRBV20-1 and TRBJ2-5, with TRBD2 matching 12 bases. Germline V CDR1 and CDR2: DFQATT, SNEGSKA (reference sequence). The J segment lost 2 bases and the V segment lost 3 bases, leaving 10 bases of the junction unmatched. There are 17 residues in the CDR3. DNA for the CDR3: TGCAGTGCTAGTGCCCATCTTCTAGCGGGAGGGCAAGAGACCCAGTACTTC. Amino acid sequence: CSASAHLLAGGQETQYF.

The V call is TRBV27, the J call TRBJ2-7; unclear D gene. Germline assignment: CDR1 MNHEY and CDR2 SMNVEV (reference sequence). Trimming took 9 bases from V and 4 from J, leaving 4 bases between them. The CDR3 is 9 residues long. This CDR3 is CASFYEQYF. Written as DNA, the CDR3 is TGTGCCAGTTTTTACGAGCAGTACTTC.

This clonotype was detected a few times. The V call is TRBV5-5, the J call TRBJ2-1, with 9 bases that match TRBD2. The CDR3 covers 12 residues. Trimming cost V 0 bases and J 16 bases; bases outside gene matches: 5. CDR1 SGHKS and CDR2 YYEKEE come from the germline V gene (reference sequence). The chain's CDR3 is CASSLGAGGEFF. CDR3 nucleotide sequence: TGTGCCAGCAGCTTGGGGGCGGGAGGGGAATTCTTC.

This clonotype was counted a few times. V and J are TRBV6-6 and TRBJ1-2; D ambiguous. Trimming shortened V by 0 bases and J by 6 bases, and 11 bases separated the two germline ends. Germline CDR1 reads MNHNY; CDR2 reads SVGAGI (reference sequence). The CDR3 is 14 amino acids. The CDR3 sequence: CASSYSPGGNGYTF. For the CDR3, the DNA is TGTGCCAGCAGTTACTCGCCCGGAGGGAATGGCTACACCTTC.

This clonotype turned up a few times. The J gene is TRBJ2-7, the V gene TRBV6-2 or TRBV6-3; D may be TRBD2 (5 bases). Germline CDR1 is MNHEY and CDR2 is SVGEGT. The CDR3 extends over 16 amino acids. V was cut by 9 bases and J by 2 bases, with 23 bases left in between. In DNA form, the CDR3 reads TGTGCCAGTAACTTCGAGGACTCAACTCTAACCTACGAGCAGTACTTC. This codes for CASNFEDSTLTYEQYF.

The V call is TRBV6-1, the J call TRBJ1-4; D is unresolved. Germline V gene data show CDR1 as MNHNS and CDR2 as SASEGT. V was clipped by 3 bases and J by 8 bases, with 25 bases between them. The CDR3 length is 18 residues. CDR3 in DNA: TGTGCCAGCAGTGAGGGAGTATTTTGGTATGGTTTCTGGGAAAAACTGTTTTTT. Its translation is CASSEGVFWYGFWEKLFF.

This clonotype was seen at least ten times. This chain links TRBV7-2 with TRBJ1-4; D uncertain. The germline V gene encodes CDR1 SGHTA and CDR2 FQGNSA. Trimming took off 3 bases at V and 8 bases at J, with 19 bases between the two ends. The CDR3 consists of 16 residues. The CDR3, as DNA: TGTGCCAGCAGCTTCGCTGCTTCTGAGGAGTTCGAAAAACTGTTTTTT. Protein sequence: CASSFAASEEFEKLFF.

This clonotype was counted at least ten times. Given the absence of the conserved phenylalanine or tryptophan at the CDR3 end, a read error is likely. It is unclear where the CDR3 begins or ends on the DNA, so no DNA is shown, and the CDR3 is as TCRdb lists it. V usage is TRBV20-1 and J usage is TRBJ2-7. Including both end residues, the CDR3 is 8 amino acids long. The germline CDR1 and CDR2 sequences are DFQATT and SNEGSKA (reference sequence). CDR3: CSAPTRWN.

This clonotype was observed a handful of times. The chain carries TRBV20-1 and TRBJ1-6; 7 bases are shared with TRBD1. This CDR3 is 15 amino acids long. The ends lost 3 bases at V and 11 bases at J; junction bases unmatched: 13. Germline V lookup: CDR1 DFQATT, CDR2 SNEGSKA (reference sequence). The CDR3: CSARPRGSQVTPLHF. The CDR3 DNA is TGCAGTGCTAGGCCCAGGGGGTCGCAGGTTACACCCCTCCACTTT.

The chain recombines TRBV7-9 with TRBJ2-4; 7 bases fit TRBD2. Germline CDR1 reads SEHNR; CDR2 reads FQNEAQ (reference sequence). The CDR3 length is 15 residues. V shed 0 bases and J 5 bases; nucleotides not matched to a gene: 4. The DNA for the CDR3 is TGTGCCAGCAGCTTAGCGGGAGGGCCCGAAAACATTCAGTACTTC. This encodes CASSLAGGPENIQYF. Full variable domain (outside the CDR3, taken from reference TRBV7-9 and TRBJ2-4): DTGVSQNPRHKITKRGQNVTFRCDPISEHNRLYWYRQTLGQGPEFLTYFQNEAQLEKSRLLSDRFSAERPKGSFSTLEIQRTEQGDSAMYLCASSLAGGPENIQYFGAGTRLSVL.

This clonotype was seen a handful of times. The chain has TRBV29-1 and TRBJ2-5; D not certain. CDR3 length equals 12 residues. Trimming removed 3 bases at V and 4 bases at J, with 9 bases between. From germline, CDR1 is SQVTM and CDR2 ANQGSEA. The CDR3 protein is CSVEGPRETQYF. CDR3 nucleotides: TGCAGCGTTGAGGGCCCCCGAGAGACCCAGTACTTC.

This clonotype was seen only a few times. The CDR3 DNA is TGTGCCAGCAGTCAATCGACTAGTTCCGATACGCAGTATTTT. Amino acids: CASSQSTSSDTQYF. The V and J genes are TRBV2 and TRBJ2-3, with D possibly being TRBD2 (6 bases). This CDR3 is 14 amino acids long. Germline lookup yields CDR1 SNHLY and CDR2 FYNNEI. The V end lost 5 bases, the J end lost 6 bases, and 15 bases lay between the germline ends. The full variable domain, completed using reference TRBV2 and TRBJ2-3, is EPEVTQTPSHQVTQMGQEVILRCVPISNHLYFYWYRQILGQKVEFLVSFYNNEISEKSEIFDDQFSVERPDGSNFTLKIRSTKLEDSAMYFCASSQSTSSDTQYFGPGTRLTVL.

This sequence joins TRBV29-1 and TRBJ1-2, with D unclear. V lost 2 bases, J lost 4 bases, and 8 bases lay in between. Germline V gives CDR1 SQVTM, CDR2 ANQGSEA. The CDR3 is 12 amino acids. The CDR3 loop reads CSVEPGGYGYTF. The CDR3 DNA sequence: TGCAGCGTTGAACCCGGAGGCTATGGCTACACCTTC.

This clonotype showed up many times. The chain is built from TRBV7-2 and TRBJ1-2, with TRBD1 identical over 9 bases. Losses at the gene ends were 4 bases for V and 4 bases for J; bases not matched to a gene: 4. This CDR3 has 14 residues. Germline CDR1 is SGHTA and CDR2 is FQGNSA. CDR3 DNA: TGTGCCAGCAGCTCCCAGACAGGGGGCTATGGCTACACCTTC. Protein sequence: CASSSQTGGYGYTF. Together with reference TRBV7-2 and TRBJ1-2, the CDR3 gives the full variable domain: GAGVSQSPSNKVTEKGKDVELRCDPISGHTALYWYRQSLGQGLEFLIYFQGNSAPDKSGLPSDRFSAERTGGSVSTLTIQRTQQEDSAVYLCASSSQTGGYGYTFGSGTRLTVV.

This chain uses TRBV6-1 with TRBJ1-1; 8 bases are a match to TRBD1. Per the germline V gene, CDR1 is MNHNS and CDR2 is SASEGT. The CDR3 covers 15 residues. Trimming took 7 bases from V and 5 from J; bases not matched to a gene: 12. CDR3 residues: CASTDQGAGRTEAFF. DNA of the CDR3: TGTGCCAGCACCGACCAGGGGGCGGGGAGGACTGAAGCTTTCTTT.

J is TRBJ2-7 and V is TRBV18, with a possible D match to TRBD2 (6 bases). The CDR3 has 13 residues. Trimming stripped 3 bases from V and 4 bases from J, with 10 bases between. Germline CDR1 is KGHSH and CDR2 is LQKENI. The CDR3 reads CASSPRRGYEQYF. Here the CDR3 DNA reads TGTGCCAGCTCACCGCGCCGGGGGTACGAGCAGTACTTC.

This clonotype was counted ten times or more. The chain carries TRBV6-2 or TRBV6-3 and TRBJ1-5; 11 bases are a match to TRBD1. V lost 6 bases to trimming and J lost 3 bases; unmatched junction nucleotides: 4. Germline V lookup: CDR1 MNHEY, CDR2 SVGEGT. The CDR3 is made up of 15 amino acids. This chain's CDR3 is CASSSGQGDNQPQHF. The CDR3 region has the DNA TGTGCCAGCAGCTCGGGACAGGGGGACAATCAGCCCCAGCATTTT.

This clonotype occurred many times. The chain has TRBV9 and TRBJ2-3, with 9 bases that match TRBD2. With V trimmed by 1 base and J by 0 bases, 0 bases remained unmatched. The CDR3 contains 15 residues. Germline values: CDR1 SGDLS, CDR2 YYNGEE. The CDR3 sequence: CASSVLAGSTDTQYF. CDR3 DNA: TGTGCCAGCAGCGTACTAGCGGGAAGCACAGATACGCAGTATTTT.

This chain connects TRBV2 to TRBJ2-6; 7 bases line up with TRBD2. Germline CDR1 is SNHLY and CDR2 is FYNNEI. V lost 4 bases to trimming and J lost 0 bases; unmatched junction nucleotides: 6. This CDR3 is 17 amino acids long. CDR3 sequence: CASSATGRSSGANVLTF. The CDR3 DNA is TGTGCCAGCAGTGCCACCGGGAGGAGCTCTGGGGCCAACGTCCTGACTTTC.

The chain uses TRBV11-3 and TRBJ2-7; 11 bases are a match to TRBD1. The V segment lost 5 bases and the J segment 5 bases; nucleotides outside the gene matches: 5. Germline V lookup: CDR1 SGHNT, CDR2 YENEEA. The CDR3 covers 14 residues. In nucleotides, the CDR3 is TGTGCCAGCAGCCCAGGGGACAGGGGGAACGAGCAGTACGTC. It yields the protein CASSPGDRGNEQYV.

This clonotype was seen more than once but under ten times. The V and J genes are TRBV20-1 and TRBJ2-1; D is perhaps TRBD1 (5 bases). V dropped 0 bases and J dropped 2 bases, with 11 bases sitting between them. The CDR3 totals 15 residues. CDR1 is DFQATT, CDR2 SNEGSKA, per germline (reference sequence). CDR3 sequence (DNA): TGCAGTGCTAGAGACAGGGTAGGGACCTACAATGAGCAGTTCTTC. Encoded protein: CSARDRVGTYNEQFF.

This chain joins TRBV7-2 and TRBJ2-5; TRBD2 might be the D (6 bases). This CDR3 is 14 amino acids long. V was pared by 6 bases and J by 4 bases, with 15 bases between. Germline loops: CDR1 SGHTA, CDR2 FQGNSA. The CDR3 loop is CASRPRRGVETQYF. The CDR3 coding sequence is TGTGCCAGCAGACCCCGGAGGGGAGTAGAGACCCAGTACTTC.

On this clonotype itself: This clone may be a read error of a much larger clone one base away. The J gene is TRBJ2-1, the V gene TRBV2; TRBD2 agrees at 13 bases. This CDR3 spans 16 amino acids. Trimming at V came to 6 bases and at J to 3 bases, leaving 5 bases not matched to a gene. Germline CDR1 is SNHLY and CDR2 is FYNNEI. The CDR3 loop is CASSPRTSGSYNEQFF. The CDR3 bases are TGTGCCAGCAGCCCCCGGACTAGCGGGAGCTACAATGAGCAGTTCTTC.